Shown below are 14 T cell receptor beta chains from a single sample sequenced in a study of cytomegalovirus exposure and HLA in healthy donors. The PCR contained 60 Vbeta and 13 Jbeta primers. Clones were sequenced by immunoSEQ multiplex PCR, and TCRdb holds only the in-frame ones, with some missing. The sample has more than 150,000 clones; around 82% are singletons. Sequencing used PBMCs. These receptors all stem from a boy under 18 in good health and CMV-seronegative.

The chain recombines TRBV11-2 with TRBJ1-2, with 10 nucleotides matching TRBD1. Germline-derived CDR1 and CDR2 are SGHAT and FQNNGV. The CDR3 length is 17 residues. V trimming: 5 bases; J trimming: 4 bases; junction bases outside the gene matches: 13. CDR3 in amino acids: CASSALRYRDRGYGYTF. CDR3 nucleotide sequence: TGTGCCAGCAGCGCACTACGATACCGGGACAGGGGCTATGGCTACACCTTC.

This chain uses TRBV7-9 with TRBJ2-1; 7 positions match TRBD2. Trimming took 2 bases from V and 0 from J; bases not matched to a gene: 4. The V gene's germline CDR1 is SEHNR and CDR2 FQNEAQ (reference sequence). This CDR3 is 16 amino acids long. The CDR3 spells CASSLPGTNSYNEQFF. CDR3 nucleotide sequence: TGTGCCAGCAGCTTACCCGGGACTAACTCCTACAATGAGCAGTTCTTC.

Notes on this clone: The conserved closing phenylalanine or tryptophan is absent in this CDR3, likely reflecting a read error. The V gene is TRBV5-6, the J gene TRBJ2-7; tentative D call: TRBD1 (5 bases). This CDR3 has 15 residues. Germline CDR1 reads SGHDT; CDR2 reads YYEEEE. V lost 5 bases and J 2 bases, leaving 17 bases between the germline ends. CDR3 protein: CASRYSGQIPYEQYL. In DNA form, the CDR3 reads TGTGCCAGCAGGTATTCCGGACAAATCCCCTACGAGCAGTACCTC.

The V and J genes are TRBV5-5 and TRBJ1-2; 7 bases align to TRBD1. Trimming cost V 1 base and J 0 bases; bases outside gene matches: 6. Germline-derived CDR1 and CDR2 are SGHKS and YYEKEE (reference sequence). The CDR3 is 16 amino acids. CDR3 DNA sequence: TGTGCCAGCAGCTTGAAGGGGGCCGTAACTAACTATGGCTACACCTTC. Encoded protein: CASSLKGAVTNYGYTF.

The chain couples TRBV5-4 to TRBJ1-1; TRBD1 matches at 7 bases. V dropped 2 bases and J dropped 3; count of bases not matched to a gene: 7. This CDR3 contains 15 residues. Germline V gene lookup returns CDR1 SGHNT and CDR2 YYREEE (reference sequence). The DNA for the CDR3 is TGTGCCAGCAGCTTACCCCGACAGGGTCACACTGAAGCTTTCTTT. The encoded protein is CASSLPRQGHTEAFF.

CDR3 nucleotide sequence: TGTGCCAGCAGCCAAGATGGACTCAGGGATACGCAGTATTTT. Encoded protein: CASSQDGLRDTQYF. The gene calls are TRBV14 and TRBJ2-3; maybe TRBD2 (5 bases). The CDR3 contains 14 residues. The germline gives CDR1 SGHDN, CDR2 FVKESK. V was cut by 0 bases and J by 6 bases, with 10 bases left in between. Full variable domain (outside the CDR3, taken from reference TRBV14 and TRBJ2-3): EAGVTQFPSHSVIEKGQTVTLRCDPISGHDNLYWYRRVMGKEIKFLLHFVKESKQDESGMPNNRFLAERTGGTYSTLKVQPAELEDSGVYFCASSQDGLRDTQYFGPGTRLTVL.

This chain uses TRBV25-1 with TRBJ2-4; 8 positions agree with TRBD2. Germline CDR1 is MGHDK and CDR2 is SYGVNS. The CDR3 covers 17 residues. The trim removed 1 base at V and 9 bases at J, leaving 14 bases unmatched. The CDR3 protein is CASSEFGGLGISGIQYF. The CDR3 DNA reads as TGTGCCAGCAGTGAATTCGGGGGACTAGGAATTAGCGGCATTCAGTACTTC. The whole variable domain, filled in from reference TRBV25-1 and TRBJ2-4, reads EADIYQTPRYLVIGTGKKITLECSQTMGHDKMYWYQQDPGMELHLIHYSYGVNSTEKGDLSSESTVSRIRTEHFPLTLESARPSHTSQYLCASSEFGGLGISGIQYFGAGTRLSVL.

The J gene is TRBJ1-2, the V gene TRBV14; TRBD1 agrees at 10 bases. V lost 4 bases, J lost 3 bases, and 2 bases stayed unmatched. CDR1 and CDR2 (germline): SGHDN, FVKESK. The CDR3 is 14 residues long. The CDR3 reads CASSRGQGDYGYTF. CDR3 sequence (DNA): TGTGCCAGCAGCCGAGGACAGGGGGACTATGGCTACACCTTC.

This clone was counted a few times. This chain connects TRBV9 to TRBJ2-7; D is possibly TRBD1 (5 bases). Trimming left V 0 bases short and J 4 bases short, with 23 bases between. Germline CDR1 and CDR2: SGDLS and YYNGEE. The CDR3 extends over 18 amino acids. Here the CDR3 DNA reads TGTGCCAGCAGCGTAGAAGGAAGCCCCCCGTGGACACTATACGAGCAGTACTTC. Amino acid sequence: CASSVEGSPPWTLYEQYF.

CDR3 in DNA: TGCGCCAGCAGCTTGGTCCTAGCGGGCCCCACAGATACGCAGTATTTT. This codes for CASSLVLAGPTDTQYF. The gene calls are TRBV5-1 and TRBJ2-3; 8 bases line up with TRBD2. The CDR3 is made up of 16 amino acids. The junction had 5 bases not matched to a gene; V was cut back by 0 bases and J by 2 bases. Germline CDR1 reads SGHRS; CDR2 reads YFSETQ.

This chain connects TRBV19 to TRBJ1-1; D not certain. V lost 3 bases and J 11 bases, leaving 13 bases between the germline ends. Per germline, CDR1 LNHDA and CDR2 SQIVND (reference sequence). The CDR3 has 12 amino acids. The CDR3 is CASSIARGVAFF. The CDR3 nucleotides read TGTGCCAGTAGTATCGCAAGAGGAGTGGCTTTCTTT.

This chain connects TRBV10-3 to TRBJ2-1; D is unclear. V was trimmed by 10 bases and J by 16 bases, leaving 17 bases between them. The germline gives CDR1 ENHRY, CDR2 SYGVKD. The length of the CDR3 is 10 residues. This CDR3 is CATNLAPRFF. CDR3 nucleotide sequence: TGTGCCACTAACCTCGCCCCGCGATTCTTC.

The gene calls are TRBV27 and TRBJ2-2; weak D call: TRBD1 (6 bases). CDR3 length: 14 residues. V was clipped by 0 bases and J by 7 bases, with 9 bases between them. The germline CDR1 and CDR2 sequences are MNHEY and SMNVEV (reference sequence). CDR3 nucleotide sequence: TGTGCCAGCAGTTTATCCAAAGGGGGCGGGGAGCTGTTTTTT. As protein: CASSLSKGGGELFF.

V is TRBV7-2 and J is TRBJ1-4; 8 nucleotides line up with TRBD1. The CDR3 consists of 14 residues. V lost 5 bases to trimming and J lost 5 bases; unmatched junction nucleotides: 4. Germline V lookup: CDR1 SGHTA, CDR2 FQGNSA. CDR3 region: CASSVGQGNEKLFF. CDR3 nucleotide sequence: TGTGCCAGCAGCGTAGGACAGGGCAATGAAAAACTGTTTTTT.